This T cell receptor beta chain was identified in a study of identifying expanded T cells in peripheral blood. General study results and limits: Technical replicates showed about 1.1 changed clones; two weeks roughly 18; four weeks 19. Across healthy donors, higher total template counts meant significantly greater roughly 2-week count variance.

During the collection period, no donor immune events like infections were recorded. Losses at the gene ends were 4 bases for V and 7 bases for J; bases not matched to a gene: 3. CDR3 length: 14 amino acids. CDR1 and CDR2 from the germline V gene are SGHKS and YYEKEE (reference sequence). On this clone itself: Its specificity is not known.

Measured with immunoSEQ multiplex PCR; TCRdb has only the in-frame clones, and not every one. The sample yields around 100,000 clones, 75% to 90% seen once. Sequencing input: blood. The chain is built from TRBV5-5 and TRBJ1-4, with TRBD1 matching 11 bases. This receptor was identified in a person aged 18 to 75 in good health. The CDR3 is CASSRTGGSEKLFF. DNA of the CDR3: TGTGCCAGCAGCAGGACAGGGGGCAGTGAAAAACTGTTTTTT. Together with reference TRBV5-5 and TRBJ1-4, the CDR3 gives the full variable domain: DAGVTQSPTHLIKTRGQQVTLRCSPISGHKSVSWYQQVLGQGPQFIFQYYEKEERGRGNFPDRFSARQFPNYSSELNVNALLLGDSALYLCASSRTGGSEKLFFGSGTQLSVL.